A single sample is the source of the 6 T cell receptor beta chains below, sequenced in a study of spatial heterogeneity in lung cancer. Study-wide results and limits: Counts of expanded alpha and beta TCRs within tumors tracked the tumor nonsynonymous mutation count.

The time point: sample taken at primary tumor resection. For these receptors, no antigen is known. TCRdb independently ran MiXCR on the 5' RACE reads; one entry per CDR3 protein. The sample holds under 9,500 distinct CDR3 sequences, 7% to 10% seen once. Sequencing was performed on lung tumor tissue, taken at surgery. These receptors were collected from a male donor with early-stage non-small cell lung cancer.

This clonotype is classed as medium-sized (0.01 to 0.1%). J is TRBJ2-3 and V is TRBV20-1; a weak D match, TRBD2 (6 bases). Trimming stripped 6 bases from V and 0 bases from J, with 13 bases between. The CDR3 has 14 amino acids. Germline CDR1 reads DFQATT; CDR2 reads SNEGSKA (reference sequence). CDR3 sequence reads: CSAPVGTSTDTQYF. CDR3 sequence (DNA): TGCAGTGCCCCGGTGGGGACTAGCACAGATACGCAGTATTTT.

The chain carries TRBV6-5 and TRBJ2-2; D is undetermined. Germline CDR1 is MNHEY and CDR2 is SVGAGI. Trimming took off 6 bases at V and 4 bases at J, with 9 bases between the two ends. This CDR3 region has 13 residues. The CDR3 protein is CASRRGITGELFF. In nucleotides, the CDR3 is TGTGCCAGCAGACGTGGGATCACCGGGGAGCTGTTTTTT.

In this sample, this clonotype turned up many times. The gene calls are TRBV5-1 and TRBJ2-3; 14 positions match TRBD2. Germline lookup yields CDR1 SGHRS and CDR2 YFSETQ. This CDR3 is built from 17 residues. Germline trimming cut 0 bases from V and 5 bases from J; bases unmatched to any gene: 5. The CDR3 sequence: CASSLAGTSGRGDTQYF. The DNA for the CDR3 is TGCGCCAGCAGCTTGGCCGGGACTAGCGGGAGAGGAGATACGCAGTATTTT.

This clonotype was counted ten times or more. J is TRBJ2-1 and V is TRBV27, with D maybe TRBD2 (6 bases). V lost 4 bases to trimming and J lost 1 base, with 14 bases between them. The CDR3 is made up of 16 amino acids. Germline loops: CDR1 MNHEY, CDR2 SMNVEV (reference sequence). Here the CDR3 reads CASSSRGTWSYNEQFF. The DNA of the CDR3 is TGTGCCAGCAGTTCCCGGGGGACTTGGTCCTACAATGAGCAGTTCTTC.

In this sample, this clonotype turned up a few times. This chain joins TRBV9 and TRBJ2-2; TRBD2 might be the D (6 bases). Per germline, CDR1 SGDLS and CDR2 YYNGEE. Deletions cut 0 bases from V and 0 bases from J, with 9 bases between. This CDR3 comprises 16 residues. CDR3: CASSVGRLANTGELFF. CDR3 DNA sequence: TGTGCCAGCAGCGTAGGGAGACTAGCGAACACCGGGGAGCTGTTTTTT.

The rearrangement uses TRBV29-1 and TRBJ1-5, with D possibly matching TRBD1 (5 bases). Trimming cost V 6 bases and J 0 bases, with 18 bases left between them. Germline loops: CDR1 SQVTM, CDR2 ANQGSEA. This CDR3 region has 16 residues. CDR3 amino acids: CSVASGASDSNQPQHF. The CDR3 DNA follows: TGCAGCGTCGCGTCCGGGGCCAGCGATAGCAATCAGCCCCAGCATTTT.